The entry below gives a single T cell receptor beta chain sequence along with its context. What it binds is unknown. The germline gene is not matched at one end of the junction; a read error may be the cause. This specimen belongs to a study of CD8+ T cells in alopecia areata. Study-wide findings and caveats: Scalp sample data also include resident alphabeta T cells from normal skin. Researchers report lesional scalp, most notably alopecia totalis/universalis, outstripped normal scalp in clonality.

Alopecia areata patients provided lesional scalp punch biopsies and peripheral blood. Cell sorting on a FACSAria was used to separate CD4+ and CD8+ T cells from the PBMCs. The authors extracted RNA and reverse transcribed it into cDNA as the sequencing template. Assay: immunoSEQ multiplex PCR; the TCRdb copy retains only in-frame clones and omits some. The sample has approximately 99,000 clones, under 65% seen once. The germline CDR1 and CDR2 sequences are MDHEN and SYDVKM. The CDR3 is 13 amino acids. The J gene is TRBJ2-2, the V gene TRBV28, with TRBD2 matching 15 bases. Sequenced: NKG2D-low CD8+ T cells sorted from blood. The TCR was taken from a human donor with alopecia areata. The CDR3 loop reads CATWTSGRGGLFF. CDR3 nucleotides: TGTGCCACCTGGACTAGCGGGAGGGGGGGGCTGTTTTTT.